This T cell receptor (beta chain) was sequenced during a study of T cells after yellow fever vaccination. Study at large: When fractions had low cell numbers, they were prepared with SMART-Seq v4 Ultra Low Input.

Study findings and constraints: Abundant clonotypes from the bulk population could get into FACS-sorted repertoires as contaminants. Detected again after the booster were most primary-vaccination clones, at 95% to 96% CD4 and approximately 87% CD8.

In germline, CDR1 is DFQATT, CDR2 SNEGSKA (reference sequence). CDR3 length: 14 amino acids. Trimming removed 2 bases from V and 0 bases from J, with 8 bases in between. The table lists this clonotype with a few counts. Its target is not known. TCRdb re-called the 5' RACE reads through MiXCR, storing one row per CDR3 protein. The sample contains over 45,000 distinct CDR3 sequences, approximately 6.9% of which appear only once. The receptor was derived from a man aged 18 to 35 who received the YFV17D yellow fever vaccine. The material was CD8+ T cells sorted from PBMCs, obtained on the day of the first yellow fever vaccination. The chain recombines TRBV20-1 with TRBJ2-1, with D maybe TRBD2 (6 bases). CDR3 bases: TGCAGTGCTAGAACCGGGAGCTCCTACAATGAGCAGTTCTTC. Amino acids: CSARTGSSYNEQFF.